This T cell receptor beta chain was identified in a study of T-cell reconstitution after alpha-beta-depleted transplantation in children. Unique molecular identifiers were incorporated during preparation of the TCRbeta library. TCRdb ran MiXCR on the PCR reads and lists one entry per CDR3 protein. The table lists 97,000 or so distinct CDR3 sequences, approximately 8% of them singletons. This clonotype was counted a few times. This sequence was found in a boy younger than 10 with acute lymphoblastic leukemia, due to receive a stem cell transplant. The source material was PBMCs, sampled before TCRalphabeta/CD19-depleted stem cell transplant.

CDR3 loop: CSARWSGGVSYNEQFF. CDR3 nucleotide sequence: TGCAGTGCTAGATGGAGCGGGGGGGTCTCCTACAATGAGCAGTTCTTC. This chain uses TRBV20-1 with TRBJ2-1, with 10 positions matching TRBD2. V dropped 2 bases and J dropped 0; count of bases not matched to a gene: 4. The germline V gene has CDR1 DFQATT and CDR2 SNEGSKA (reference sequence). The CDR3 spans 16 residues.